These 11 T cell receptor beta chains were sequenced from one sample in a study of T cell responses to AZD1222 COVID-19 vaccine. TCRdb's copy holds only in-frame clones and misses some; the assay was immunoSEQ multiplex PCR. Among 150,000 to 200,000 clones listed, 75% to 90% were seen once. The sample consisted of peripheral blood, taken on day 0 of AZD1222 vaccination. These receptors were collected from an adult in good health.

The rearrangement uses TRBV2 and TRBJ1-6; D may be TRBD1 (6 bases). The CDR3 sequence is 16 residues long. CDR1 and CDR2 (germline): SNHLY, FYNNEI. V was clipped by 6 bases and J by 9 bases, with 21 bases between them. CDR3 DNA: TGTGCCAGCAGCTCGGGTGGGGGCGCGGGCAGTTCACCCCTCCACTTT. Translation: CASSSGGGAGSSPLHF. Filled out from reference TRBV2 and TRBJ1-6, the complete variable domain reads EPEVTQTPSHQVTQMGQEVILRCVPISNHLYFYWYRQILGQKVEFLVSFYNNEISEKSEIFDDQFSVERPDGSNFTLKIRSTKLEDSAMYFCASSSGGGAGSSPLHFGNGTRLTVT.

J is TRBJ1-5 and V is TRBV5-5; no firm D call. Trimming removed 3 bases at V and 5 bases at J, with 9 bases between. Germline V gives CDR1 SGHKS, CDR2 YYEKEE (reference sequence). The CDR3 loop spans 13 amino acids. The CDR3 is CASSSDPDQPQHF. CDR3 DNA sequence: TGTGCCAGCAGCTCTGACCCTGATCAGCCCCAGCATTTT.

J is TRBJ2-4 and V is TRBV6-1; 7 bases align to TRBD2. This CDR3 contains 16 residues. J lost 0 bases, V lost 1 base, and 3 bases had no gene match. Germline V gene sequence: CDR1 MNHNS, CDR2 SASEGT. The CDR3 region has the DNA TGTGCCAGCAGTGAAGGGGAGGGGATAGCCAAAAACATTCAGTACTTC. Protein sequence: CASSEGEGIAKNIQYF.

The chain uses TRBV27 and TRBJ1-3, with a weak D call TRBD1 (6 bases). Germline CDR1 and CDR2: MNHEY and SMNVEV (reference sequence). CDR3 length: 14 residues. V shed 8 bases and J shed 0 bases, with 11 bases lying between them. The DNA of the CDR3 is TGTGCCAGCTCGGACAGTATCTCTGGAAACACCATATATTTT. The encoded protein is CASSDSISGNTIYF.

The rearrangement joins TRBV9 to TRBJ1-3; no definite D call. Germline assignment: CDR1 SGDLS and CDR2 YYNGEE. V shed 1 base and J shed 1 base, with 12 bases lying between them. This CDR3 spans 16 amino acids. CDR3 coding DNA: TGTGCCAGCAGCGTAAGTGTGAAAATTTCTGGAAACACCATATATTTT. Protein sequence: CASSVSVKISGNTIYF.

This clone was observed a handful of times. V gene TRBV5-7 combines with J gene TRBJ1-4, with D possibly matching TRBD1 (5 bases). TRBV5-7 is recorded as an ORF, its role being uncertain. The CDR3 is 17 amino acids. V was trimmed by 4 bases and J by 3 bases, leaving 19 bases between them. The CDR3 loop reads CASSPIPGVRANEKLFF. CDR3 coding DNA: TGTGCCAGCAGCCCTATTCCGGGGGTACGAGCTAATGAAAAACTGTTTTTT.

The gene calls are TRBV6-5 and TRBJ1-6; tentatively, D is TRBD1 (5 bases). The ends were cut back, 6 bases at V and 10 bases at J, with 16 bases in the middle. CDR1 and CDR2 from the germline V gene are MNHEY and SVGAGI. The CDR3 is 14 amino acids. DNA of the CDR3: TGTGCCAGCAGCCAAATGGGGGATCAGTCACCCCTCCACTTT. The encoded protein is CASSQMGDQSPLHF.

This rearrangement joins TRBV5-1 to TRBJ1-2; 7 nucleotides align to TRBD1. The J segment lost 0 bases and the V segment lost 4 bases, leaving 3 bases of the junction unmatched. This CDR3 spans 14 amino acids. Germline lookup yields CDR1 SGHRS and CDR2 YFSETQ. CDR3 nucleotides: TGCGCCAGCAGCACGGGACAGACTAACTATGGCTACACCTTC. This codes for CASSTGQTNYGYTF.

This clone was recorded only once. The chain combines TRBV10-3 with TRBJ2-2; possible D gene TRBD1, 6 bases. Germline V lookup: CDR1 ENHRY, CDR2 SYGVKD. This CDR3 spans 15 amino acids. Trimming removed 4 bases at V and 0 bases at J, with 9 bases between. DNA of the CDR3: TGTGCCATCAGTGTAGGACAGACGAACACCGGGGAGCTGTTTTTT. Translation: CAISVGQTNTGELFF.

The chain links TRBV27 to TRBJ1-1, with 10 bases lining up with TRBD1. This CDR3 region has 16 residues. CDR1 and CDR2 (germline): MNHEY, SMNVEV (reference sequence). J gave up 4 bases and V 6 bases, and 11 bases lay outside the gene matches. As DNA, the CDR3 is TGTGCCAGCAGGGACCCCGGGACAGGGGATCGCACTGAAGCTTTCTTT. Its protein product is CASRDPGTGDRTEAFF.

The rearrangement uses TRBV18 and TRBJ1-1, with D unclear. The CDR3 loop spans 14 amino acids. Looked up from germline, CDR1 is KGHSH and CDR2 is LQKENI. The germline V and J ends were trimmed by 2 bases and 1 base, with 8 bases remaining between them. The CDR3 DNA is TGTGCCAGCTCACCAGGGCAGCCGAACACTGAAGCTTTCTTT. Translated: CASSPGQPNTEAFF.